The entry that follows covers one T cell receptor beta chain sequence. Per the original methods: How many nucleated cells were present was estimated from reference gene primer amplification. Libraries were prepared by immunoSEQ multiplex PCR; TCRdb keeps only in-frame clonotypes and omits some of them. From that table come the V and J calls and clone size; the DNA was used to work out D and trimming. The sample lists around 86,000 clones; about four fifths were seen once. Germline lookup yields CDR1 SGDLS and CDR2 YYNGEE. Trimming cost V 0 bases and J 3 bases, with 6 bases left between them. This CDR3 comprises 13 residues. These data are taken from a study of blood T cell repertoires in COVID-19. On the study more broadly: The origin of the acute and convalescent COVID-19 samples was the United States, Italy and Spain. PBMCs, B-cell-depleted T cells, or T cells provided the cDNA or gDNA that made up the material.

Source material: peripheral blood. The V gene is TRBV9, the J gene TRBJ1-1, with D perhaps matching TRBD1 (5 bases). This TCR derives from a human donor in a cohort sampled during active COVID-19. The CDR3 is CASSVGRDTEAFF. The CDR3 DNA reads TGTGCCAGCAGCGTAGGCAGGGACACTGAAGCTTTCTTT.